This passage covers 19 T cell receptor beta chains from one sample sequenced in a study of blood T cell repertoires in COVID-19. TCRdb's table, derived via immunoSEQ multiplex PCR, lists solely in-frame clones and lacks some. The sample yields some 250,000 clones, 70% to 90% seen once. The specimen sequenced was PBMCs or T cells enriched from blood (not recorded which). The receptors derive from a woman between 50 and 59 years old who had recovered from COVID-19.

This clone was seen just once. V gene TRBV28 combines with J gene TRBJ1-3; perhaps TRBD1 as D (6 bases). The CDR3 totals 15 residues. CDR1 is MDHEN, CDR2 SYDVKM, per germline. Trimming took off 7 bases at V and 0 bases at J, with 13 bases between the two ends. The CDR3 nucleotides read TGTGCCAGCAATTCAGGGGCTTACTCTGGAAACACCATATATTTT. Protein product: CASNSGAYSGNTIYF.

The chain links TRBV7-6 to TRBJ2-1, with TRBD2 identical over 9 bases. Germline V CDR1 and CDR2: SGHVS, FNYEAQ. After removal of 3 bases from V and 7 bases from J, the junction contained 7 bases not matched to a gene. The CDR3 has 15 residues. The CDR3 DNA reads TGTGCCAGCAGCTTTAGGGCGGGAGGGCTTAATGAGCAGTTCTTC. This codes for CASSFRAGGLNEQFF.

The chain is built from TRBV18 and TRBJ2-3; 10 bases map to TRBD2. The CDR3 consists of 15 residues. J was trimmed by 3 bases and V by 3 bases; bases with no gene match: 3. Germline V gene lookup returns CDR1 KGHSH and CDR2 LQKENI. CDR3 coding DNA: TGTGCCAGCTCACCTACTAGCGGGACTACAGATACGCAGTATTTT. Translating it yields CASSPTSGTTDTQYF. The whole variable domain, filled in from reference TRBV18 and TRBJ2-3, reads NAGVMQNPRHLVRRRGQEARLRCSPMKGHSHVYWYRQLPEEGLKFMVYLQKENIIDESGMPKERFSAEFPKEGPSILRIQQVVRGDSAAYFCASSPTSGTTDTQYFGPGTRLTVL.

This clone was found a few times. The chain recombines TRBV27 with TRBJ2-7; 12 positions match TRBD1. Germline CDR1 and CDR2: MNHEY and SMNVEV (reference sequence). J lost 5 bases, V lost 4 bases, and 6 bases had no gene match. This CDR3 is built from 15 residues. CDR3 in DNA: TGTGCCAGCAGTTCACCGGGACAGGGGGCCCACGAGCAGTACTTC. As protein: CASSSPGQGAHEQYF.

The genes are TRBV21-1 and TRBJ2-7; the tabulated D call, TRBD2, remains unverified against the DNA. TRBV21-1 is tagged as a pseudogene. CDR3 size: 20 residues. This CDR3 is CASSKALKPRLAGRGYEQYF. CDR3 sequence (DNA): TGTGCCAGCAGCAAAGCGCTAAAACCACGACTAGCGGGAAGAGGGTACGAGCAGTACTTC.

This sequence joins TRBV19 and TRBJ2-1; a weak D match, TRBD2 (6 bases). CDR3 length: 16 residues. Deletions cut 2 bases from V and 0 bases from J, with 11 bases between. In germline, CDR1 is LNHDA, CDR2 SQIVND (reference sequence). CDR3 nucleotides: TGTGCCAGTAGTATATCACTCGGGAGCTCCTACAATGAGCAGTTCTTC. Protein sequence: CASSISLGSSYNEQFF.

The CDR3 nucleotides are TGTGCCAGCAGTCGCCTGGGACAGAACCTCGGCCACGAGCAGTACTTC. It is translated as CASSRLGQNLGHEQYF. V usage is TRBV27 and J usage is TRBJ2-7, with 7 bases lining up with TRBD1. The CDR3 consists of 16 residues. V dropped 5 bases and J dropped 5; count of bases not matched to a gene: 15. The germline V gene has CDR1 MNHEY and CDR2 SMNVEV (reference sequence).

This clone was seen a few times. The chain has TRBV2 and TRBJ2-2; D may be TRBD1 (6 bases). Trimming left V 6 bases short and J 0 bases short, with 8 bases between. CDR1 and CDR2 (germline): SNHLY, FYNNEI. This CDR3 has 14 amino acids. The CDR3 coding sequence is TGTGCCAGCAGAGGACAGACGAACACCGGGGAGCTGTTTTTT. Its translation: CASRGQTNTGELFF.

This clone has only one observation. This chain joins TRBV2 and TRBJ1-2; TRBD1 matches 9 bases. Looked up from germline, CDR1 is SNHLY and CDR2 is FYNNEI. J lost 1 base, V lost 5 bases, and 8 bases had no gene match. This CDR3 is 16 amino acids long. The CDR3 reads CASSLGQGRLNYGYTF. DNA of the CDR3: TGTGCCAGCAGTCTCGGACAGGGGAGGCTTAACTATGGCTACACCTTC.

This chain joins TRBV3-1 (or the pseudogene TRBV3-2) and TRBJ2-1, with 16 bases lining up with TRBD2. Germline V gene sequence: CDR1 LGHDT, CDR2 YNNKEL (reference sequence). The ends lost 3 bases at V and 13 bases at J; junction bases unmatched: 3. This CDR3 comprises 14 residues. Written as DNA, the CDR3 is TGTGCCAGCAGCCACGGGACTAGCGGGAGGGCCCAGTTCTTC. Amino acid sequence: CASSHGTSGRAQFF.

J is TRBJ2-1 and V is TRBV7-8, with D possibly matching TRBD2 (6 bases). Germline CDR1 and CDR2: SGHVS and FQNEAQ. The V and J ends lost 1 base and 3 bases respectively, with 13 bases between them. The CDR3 consists of 16 residues. In DNA form, the CDR3 reads TGTGCCAGCAGCTTAGGGGGTATGGGAGGCTACAATGAGCAGTTCTTC. It is translated as CASSLGGMGGYNEQFF.

The V and J genes are TRBV24-1 and TRBJ2-2, with a tentative D call TRBD2 (6 bases). Germline V gene sequence: CDR1 KGHDR, CDR2 SFDVKD. The CDR3 is 13 residues long. With 9 bases removed from V and 7 bases from J, the gap between germline ends came to 14 bases. The CDR3 is CATQVAEGGELFF. As DNA, the CDR3 is TGTGCCACCCAGGTGGCGGAGGGCGGGGAGCTGTTTTTT.

A word on this clone: The sample carries other DNA sequences with the same CDR3. V and J are TRBV28 and TRBJ1-2, with no clear D. The V end lost 3 bases, the J end lost 2 bases, and 7 bases lay between the germline ends. CDR3 size: 13 residues. Germline values: CDR1 MDHEN, CDR2 SYDVKM. The CDR3 nucleotides are TGTGCCAGCAGTTTGGCCAGGAACTATGGCTACACCTTC. This codes for CASSLARNYGYTF.

This clone was recorded only once. The rearrangement uses TRBV4-2 and TRBJ1-4; 7 bases agree with TRBD1. Germline CDR1 is LGHNA and CDR2 is YNFKEQ. Trimming removed 1 base from V and 0 bases from J; junction bases left unmatched: 5. The CDR3 runs 17 residues. The CDR3 loop reads CASSQANRGSTNEKLFF. The CDR3 DNA follows: TGTGCCAGCAGCCAAGCGAACAGGGGATCAACTAATGAAAAACTGTTTTTT.

This clone was detected only a few times. The V and J genes are TRBV5-4 and TRBJ2-1, with D perhaps TRBD1 (6 bases). The CDR3 consists of 14 residues. The ends were cut back, 3 bases at V and 9 bases at J, with 16 bases in the middle. Germline loops: CDR1 SGHNT, CDR2 YYREEE (reference sequence). As DNA, the CDR3 is TGTGCCAGCAGCTGGGGGCTAGAGGTAGGTGAGCAGTTCTTC. Translation gives CASSWGLEVGEQFF.

The chain has TRBV5-5 and TRBJ2-7; the match to TRBD1 covers 7 bases. CDR1 is SGHKS and CDR2 is YYEKEE in the germline V gene (reference sequence). The V gene end was trimmed by 3 bases and the J gene end by 0 bases; junction bases not matched to a gene: 3. This CDR3 comprises 14 residues. DNA for the CDR3: TGTGCCAGCAGCTCGACAGGGAACTCCTACGAGCAGTACTTC. This codes for CASSSTGNSYEQYF.

CDR3 protein: CASSQQLTYNEQFF. CDR3 DNA: TGTGCCAGCTCCCAACAGCTGACCTACAATGAGCAGTTCTTC. V is TRBV18 and J is TRBJ2-1, with unresolved D. Germline lookup yields CDR1 KGHSH and CDR2 LQKENI. Trimming shortened V by 6 bases and J by 2 bases, and 11 bases separated the two germline ends. The length of the CDR3 is 14 residues.

The J gene is TRBJ2-3, the V gene TRBV29-1; D possibly corresponds to TRBD2 (5 bases). Trimming removed 6 bases at V and 4 bases at J, with 11 bases between. Germline V gene data show CDR1 as SQVTM and CDR2 as ANQGSEA. The CDR3 is made up of 12 amino acids. Here the CDR3 DNA reads TGCAGCGTAGACCTAGCCTCAGATACGCAGTATTTT. This translates into CSVDLASDTQYF.

The chain employs TRBV24-1 and TRBJ2-3; 8 bases map to TRBD1. Trimming took 4 bases from V and 0 from J; bases not matched to a gene: 17. This CDR3 has 20 residues. Germline V CDR1 and CDR2: KGHDR, SFDVKD. CDR3 in amino acids: CATSDATPRGQGASTDTQYF. The CDR3 DNA sequence: TGTGCCACCAGTGACGCTACTCCCCGCGGCCAGGGGGCTAGCACAGATACGCAGTATTTT.